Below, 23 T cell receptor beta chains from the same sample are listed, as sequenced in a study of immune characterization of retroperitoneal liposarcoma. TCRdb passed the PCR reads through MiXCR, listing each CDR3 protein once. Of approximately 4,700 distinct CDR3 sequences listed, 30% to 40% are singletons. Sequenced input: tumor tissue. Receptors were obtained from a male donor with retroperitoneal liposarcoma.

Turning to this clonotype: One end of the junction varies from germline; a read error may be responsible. CDR3: CASSLAGVGNEQFF. CDR3 bases: TGTGCCAGCAGTCTAGCGGGAGTAGGTAATGAGCAGTTCTTC. J is TRBJ2-1 and V is TRBV12-3 or TRBV12-4, with 10 positions matching TRBD2. This CDR3 is 14 amino acids long.

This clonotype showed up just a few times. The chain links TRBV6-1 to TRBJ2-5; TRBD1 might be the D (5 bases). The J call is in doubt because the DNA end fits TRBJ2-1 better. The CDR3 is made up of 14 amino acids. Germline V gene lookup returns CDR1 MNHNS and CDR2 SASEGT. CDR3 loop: CASSVPTDTYEQFF. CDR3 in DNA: TGTGCCAGCAGCGTCCCGACAGATACCTACGAGCAGTTCTTC.

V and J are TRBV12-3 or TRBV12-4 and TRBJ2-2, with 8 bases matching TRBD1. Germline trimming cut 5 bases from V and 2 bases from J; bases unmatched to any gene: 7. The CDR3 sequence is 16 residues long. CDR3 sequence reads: CASSVRQGPNTGELFF. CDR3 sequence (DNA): TGTGCCAGCAGTGTACGACAGGGGCCTAACACCGGGGAGCTGTTTTTT.

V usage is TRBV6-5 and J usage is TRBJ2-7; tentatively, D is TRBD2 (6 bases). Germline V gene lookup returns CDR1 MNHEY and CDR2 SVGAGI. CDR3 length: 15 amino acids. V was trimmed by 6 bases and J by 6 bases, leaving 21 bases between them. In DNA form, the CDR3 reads TGTGCCAGCAGCATCAACCGACTAGGCCGTTCCGAGCAGTACTTC. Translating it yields CASSINRLGRSEQYF.

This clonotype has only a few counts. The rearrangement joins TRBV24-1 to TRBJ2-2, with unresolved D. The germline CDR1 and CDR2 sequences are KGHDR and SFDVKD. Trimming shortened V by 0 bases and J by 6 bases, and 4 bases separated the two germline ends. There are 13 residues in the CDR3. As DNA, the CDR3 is TGTGCCACCAGTGATTTGGACGCCGGGGAGCTGTTTTTT. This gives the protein CATSDLDAGELFF.

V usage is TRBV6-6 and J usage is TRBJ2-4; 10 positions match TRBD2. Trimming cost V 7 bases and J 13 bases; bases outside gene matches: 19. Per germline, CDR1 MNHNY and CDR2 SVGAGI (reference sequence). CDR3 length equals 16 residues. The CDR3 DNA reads TGTGCCAGCAAAAGCGGGGGGGCGGGGGTCTACAATGAGCAGTACTTC. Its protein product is CASKSGGAGVYNEQYF.

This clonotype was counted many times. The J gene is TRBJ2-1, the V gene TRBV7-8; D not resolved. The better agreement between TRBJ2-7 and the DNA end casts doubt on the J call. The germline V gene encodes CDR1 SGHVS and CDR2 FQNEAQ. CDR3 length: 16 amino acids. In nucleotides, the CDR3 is TGTGCCAGCAGCTTAGAAGGGCGAGTGGGGTCCAATGAGCAGTACTTC. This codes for CASSLEGRVGSNEQYF.

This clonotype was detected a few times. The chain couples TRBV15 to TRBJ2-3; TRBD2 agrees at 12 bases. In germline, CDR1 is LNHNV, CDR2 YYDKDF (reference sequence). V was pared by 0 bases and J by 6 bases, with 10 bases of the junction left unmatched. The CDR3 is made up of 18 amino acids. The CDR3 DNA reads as TGTGCCACCAGCAGAGATACCCTAGCGGGAGGGCTAAGGGATACGCAGTATTTT. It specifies CATSRDTLAGGLRDTQYF.

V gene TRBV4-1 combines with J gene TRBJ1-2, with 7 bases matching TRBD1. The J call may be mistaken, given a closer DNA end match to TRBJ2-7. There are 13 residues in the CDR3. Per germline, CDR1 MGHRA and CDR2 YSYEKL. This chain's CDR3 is CASSQTGIGEQYF. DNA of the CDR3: TGCGCCAGCAGCCAGACAGGGATCGGCGAGCAGTACTTC.

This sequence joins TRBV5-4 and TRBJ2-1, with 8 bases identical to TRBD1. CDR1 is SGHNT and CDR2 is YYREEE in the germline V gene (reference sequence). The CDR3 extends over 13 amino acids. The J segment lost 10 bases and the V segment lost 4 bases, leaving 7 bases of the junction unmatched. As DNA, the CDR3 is TGTGCCAGCAGCAACAGGGGGTGGAGGGAGCAGTTCTTC. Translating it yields CASSNRGWREQFF.

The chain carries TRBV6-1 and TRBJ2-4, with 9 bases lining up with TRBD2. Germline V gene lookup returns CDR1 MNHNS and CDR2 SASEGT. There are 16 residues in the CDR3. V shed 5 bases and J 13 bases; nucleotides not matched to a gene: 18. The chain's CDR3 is CASSPSGGNSYNEQYF. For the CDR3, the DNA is TGTGCCAGCAGTCCCAGCGGGGGGAACTCCTACAATGAGCAGTACTTC.

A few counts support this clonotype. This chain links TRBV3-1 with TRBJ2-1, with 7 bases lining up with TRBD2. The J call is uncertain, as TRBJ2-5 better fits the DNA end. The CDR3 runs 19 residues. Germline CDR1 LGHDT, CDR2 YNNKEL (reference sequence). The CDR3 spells CASSQDLSGGPTLKETQYF. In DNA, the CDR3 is TGTGCCAGCAGCCAAGATCTATCGGGAGGACCGACCCTAAAAGAGACCCAGTACTTC.

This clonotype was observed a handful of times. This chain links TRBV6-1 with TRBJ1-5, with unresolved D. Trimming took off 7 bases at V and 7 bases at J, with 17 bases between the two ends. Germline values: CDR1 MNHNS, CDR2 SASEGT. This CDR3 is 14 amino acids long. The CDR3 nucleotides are TGTGCCAGCAAGGGCACGAGGGCCGAACAGCCCCAGCATTTT. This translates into CASKGTRAEQPQHF.

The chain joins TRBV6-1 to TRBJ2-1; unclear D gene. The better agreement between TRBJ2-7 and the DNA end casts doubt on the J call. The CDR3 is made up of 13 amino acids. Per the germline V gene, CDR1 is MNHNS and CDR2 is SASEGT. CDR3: CASSEAIGIEQYF. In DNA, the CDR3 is TGTGCCAGCAGTGAAGCGATAGGGATTGAGCAGTACTTC.

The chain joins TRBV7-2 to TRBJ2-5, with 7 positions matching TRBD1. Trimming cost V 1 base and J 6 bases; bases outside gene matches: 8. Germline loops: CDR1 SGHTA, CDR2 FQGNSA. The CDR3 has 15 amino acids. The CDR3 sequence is CASSLVRQGVKTQYF. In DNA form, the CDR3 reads TGTGCCAGCAGCTTAGTGAGACAGGGTGTGAAGACCCAGTACTTC.

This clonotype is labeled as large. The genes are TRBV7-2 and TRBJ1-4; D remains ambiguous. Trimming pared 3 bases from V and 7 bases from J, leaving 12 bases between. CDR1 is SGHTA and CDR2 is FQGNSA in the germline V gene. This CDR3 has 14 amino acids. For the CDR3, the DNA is TGTGCCAGCAGCTTGGACCAAGGTGGTGAAAAACTGTTTTTT. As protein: CASSLDQGGEKLFF.

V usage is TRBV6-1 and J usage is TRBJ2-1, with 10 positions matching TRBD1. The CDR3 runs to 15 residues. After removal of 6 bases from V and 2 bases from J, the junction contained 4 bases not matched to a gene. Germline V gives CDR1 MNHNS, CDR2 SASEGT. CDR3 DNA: TGTGCCAGCAGGCGGACAGGGGGAACCTACAATGAGCAGTTCTTC. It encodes CASRRTGGTYNEQFF.

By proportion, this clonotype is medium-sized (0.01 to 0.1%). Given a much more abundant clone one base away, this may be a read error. The CDR3 DNA sequence: TGTGCCAGCAGTGGGACACTTGGACTAGTGATCGAGCAGTTCTTC. Translated, it gives CASSGTLGLVIEQFF. The chain combines TRBV6-1 with TRBJ2-1; 7 bases align to TRBD2. The CDR3 extends over 15 amino acids. After removal of 4 bases from V and 10 bases from J, the junction contained 13 bases not matched to a gene. Germline CDR1 and CDR2: MNHNS and SASEGT.

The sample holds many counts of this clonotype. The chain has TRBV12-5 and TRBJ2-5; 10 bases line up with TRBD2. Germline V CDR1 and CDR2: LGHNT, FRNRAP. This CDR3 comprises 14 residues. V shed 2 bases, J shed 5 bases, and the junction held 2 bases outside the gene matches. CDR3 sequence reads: CASGLNSGRETQYF. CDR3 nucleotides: TGTGCTAGTGGTTTGAATAGCGGGAGGGAGACCCAGTACTTC. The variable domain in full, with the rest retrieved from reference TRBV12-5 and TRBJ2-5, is DARVTQTPRHKVTEMGQEVTMRCQPILGHNTVFWYRQTMMQGLELLAYFRNRAPLDDSGMPKDRFSAEMPDATLATLKIQPSEPRDSAVYFCASGLNSGRETQYFGPGTRLLVL.

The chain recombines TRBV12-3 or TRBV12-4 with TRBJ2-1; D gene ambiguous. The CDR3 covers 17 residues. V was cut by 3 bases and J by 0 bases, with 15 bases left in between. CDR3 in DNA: TGTGCCAGCAGTTTTCGGGTTAGCCGGAGCTCCTACAATGAGCAGTTCTTC. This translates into CASSFRVSRSSYNEQFF.

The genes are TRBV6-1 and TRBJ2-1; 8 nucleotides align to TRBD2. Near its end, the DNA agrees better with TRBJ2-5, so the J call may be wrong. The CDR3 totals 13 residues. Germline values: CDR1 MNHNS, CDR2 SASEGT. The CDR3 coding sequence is TGTGCCAGCAGGACTAGCGTTCAAGAGACCCAGTACTTC. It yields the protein CASRTSVQETQYF.

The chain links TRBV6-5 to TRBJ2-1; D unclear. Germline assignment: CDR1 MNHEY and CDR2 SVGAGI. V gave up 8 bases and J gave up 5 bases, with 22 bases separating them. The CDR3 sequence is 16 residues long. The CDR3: CASRRSVNLFDNEQFF. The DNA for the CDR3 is TGTGCCAGCCGAAGATCAGTCAACCTATTCGACAATGAGCAGTTCTTC.

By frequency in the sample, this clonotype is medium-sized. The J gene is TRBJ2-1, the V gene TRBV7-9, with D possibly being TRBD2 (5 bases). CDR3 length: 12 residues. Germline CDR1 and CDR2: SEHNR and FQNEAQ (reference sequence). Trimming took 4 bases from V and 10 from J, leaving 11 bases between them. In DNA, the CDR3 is TGTGCCAGCAGCTCCCCCGGGGTGGAGCAGTTCTTC. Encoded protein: CASSSPGVEQFF.